This T cell receptor (beta chain) emerged from a study of cytomegalovirus exposure and HLA in healthy donors. PCR involved 60 Vbeta and 13 Jbeta primers. Assay used: immunoSEQ multiplex PCR; TCRdb lists only in-frame clones, some missing. Here the sample spans more than 95,000 clones, 13% to 15% being singletons. The germline CDR1 and CDR2 sequences are SGHTA and FQGNSA. V shed 5 bases, J shed 3 bases, and the junction held 5 bases outside the gene matches. CDR3 length: 14 amino acids. Sequenced sample: PBMCs. The chain is built from TRBV7-2 and TRBJ1-1; 8 nucleotides match TRBD1. This receptor was taken from a female donor in good health and CMV-seronegative. Here the CDR3 DNA reads TGTGCCAGCAGCCTTACGACAGGGGACACTGAAGCTTTCTTT. It codes for CASSLTTGDTEAFF.